One sample yielded the 23 T cell receptor beta chains listed below, sequenced in a study of vaccination and CD4 T cells after COVID-19. No cognate antigen is known for these TCRs. Cultured CD4+ T cells had their DNA profiled by the Oncomine TCR Beta short-read assay. One entry per CDR3 protein, called by TCRdb with MiXCR from the PCR reads. The sample shows about 9,200 distinct CDR3 sequences, approximately 60% of them seen only once. Regarding treatment: approximately 10-day PBMC culture with coronavirus spike peptide pools or control peptides (ViraFEST assay). Material: CD4+ T cells from blood, cultured in vitro. The source of these receptors is a human donor who had recovered from COVID-19.

This clonotype was found a few times. The V and J genes are TRBV21-1 and TRBJ2-7; the DNA was not compared with TRBD2, the D call given in the table. TRBV21-1 is assigned pseudogene status. CDR3 length: 15 residues. This chain's CDR3 is CASSRNLLEFHEQYF. The DNA of the CDR3 is TGTGCCAGCAGCAGAAATTTACTAGAGTTCCACGAGCAGTACTTC.

This chain uses TRBV10-3 with TRBJ2-3; no clear D gene. The V end was cut by 10 bases, the J end by 0 bases, with 17 bases between. Germline V gene sequence: CDR1 ENHRY, CDR2 SYGVKD. This CDR3 spans 15 amino acids. CDR3 region: CASSKDASSTDTQYF. CDR3 coding DNA: TGTGCCAGCAGCAAGGACGCGTCGAGCACAGATACGCAGTATTTT.

This clonotype was seen just once. The chain joins TRBV7-9 to TRBJ2-2; 11 bases fit TRBD2. The CDR3 loop spans 20 amino acids. The V gene end was trimmed by 1 base and the J gene end by 1 base; junction bases not matched to a gene: 11. Germline CDR1 SEHNR, CDR2 FQNEAQ (reference sequence). CDR3 sequence reads: CASSLVGTVGTSGNTGELFF. The CDR3 region has the DNA TGTGCCAGCAGCTTAGTAGGGACAGTTGGGACTAGCGGGAACACCGGGGAGCTGTTTTTT.

The V gene is TRBV7-2, the J gene TRBJ2-2; TRBD2 agrees at 12 bases. Germline trimming cut 3 bases from V and 4 bases from J; bases unmatched to any gene: 6. The CDR3 loop spans 17 amino acids. In germline, CDR1 is SGHTA, CDR2 FQGNSA. CDR3 bases: TGTGCCAGCAGCTTTCTAGCGGGGGGGGCGACCACCGGGGAGCTGTTTTTT. Its translation: CASSFLAGGATTGELFF. The full variable domain, its missing parts supplied by reference TRBV7-2 and TRBJ2-2, is GAGVSQSPSNKVTEKGKDVELRCDPISGHTALYWYRQSLGQGLEFLIYFQGNSAPDKSGLPSDRFSAERTGGSVSTLTIQRTQQEDSAVYLCASSFLAGGATTGELFFGEGSRLTVL.

V usage is TRBV19 and J usage is TRBJ1-2; no definite D call. Germline values: CDR1 LNHDA, CDR2 SQIVND (reference sequence). The CDR3 length is 15 residues. V lost 4 bases, J lost 0 bases, and 12 bases lay in between. CDR3 in DNA: TGTGCCAGTAGTAGGACCGGGCCCGCTAACTATGGCTACACCTTC. It yields the protein CASSRTGPANYGYTF.

The V gene is TRBV5-8, the J gene TRBJ1-5; D gene ambiguous. Germline V gene data show CDR1 as SGHTS and CDR2 as YDEGEE. The V end lost 1 base, the J end lost 7 bases, and 21 bases lay between the germline ends. The CDR3 totals 17 residues. The chain's CDR3 is CASSLTTQNPPNQPQHF. For the CDR3, the DNA is TGTGCCAGCAGCTTGACCACCCAGAACCCTCCAAACCAGCCCCAGCATTTT.

This clonotype has only a few counts. The chain employs TRBV6-2 or TRBV6-3 and TRBJ2-3; D tentatively fits TRBD1 or TRBD2 (5 bases each). The germline V gene has CDR1 MNHEY and CDR2 SVGEGT. V lost 6 bases and J 6 bases, leaving 19 bases between the germline ends. The CDR3 consists of 15 residues. In DNA form, the CDR3 reads TGTGCCAGCAGCCTCTTTAGCGAAAGGGGTGATACGCAGTATTTT. Its protein is CASSLFSERGDTQYF.

This rearrangement joins TRBV27 to TRBJ1-5, with 8 bases fitting TRBD1. CDR1 is MNHEY and CDR2 is SMNVEV in the germline V gene (reference sequence). The CDR3 runs to 14 residues. The trim removed 4 bases at V and 5 bases at J, leaving 4 bases unmatched. The CDR3: CASSYRGNYQPQHF. The CDR3 DNA reads TGTGCCAGCAGTTACAGGGGGAACTATCAGCCCCAGCATTTT.

The DNA of the CDR3 is TGCGCCAGCAGCCCAGGGACAGACTCATCGGGAGGCAATCAGCCCCAGCATTTT. Protein: CASSPGTDSSGGNQPQHF. The chain has TRBV5-1 and TRBJ1-5, with 7 bases matching TRBD1. The V gene's germline CDR1 is SGHRS and CDR2 YFSETQ. The CDR3 loop spans 18 amino acids. J gave up 2 bases and V 4 bases, and 15 bases lay outside the gene matches.

This clonotype is categorized as medium-sized (0.01 to 0.1%). The J gene is TRBJ1-2, the V gene TRBV5-4; D might be TRBD1 (5 bases). With 3 bases removed from V and 8 bases from J, the gap between germline ends came to 11 bases. The CDR3 is 12 residues long. CDR1 SGHNT and CDR2 YYREEE come from the germline V gene (reference sequence). The CDR3, as DNA: TGTGCCAGCAGCTCCGGGGGAGCCGGCTACACCTTC. Translated: CASSSGGAGYTF.

J is TRBJ2-1 and V is TRBV6-5; 10 bases match TRBD2. Germline-derived CDR1 and CDR2 are MNHEY and SVGAGI. Trimming took 4 bases from V and 2 from J; bases not matched to a gene: 2. The CDR3 contains 15 residues. The CDR3 protein is CASSLAGGAYNEQFF. Written as DNA, the CDR3 is TGTGCCAGCAGTTTAGCGGGAGGCGCCTACAATGAGCAGTTCTTC.

The chain recombines TRBV28 with TRBJ1-2, with 12 bases aligning to TRBD1. The ends lost 8 bases at V and 9 bases at J; junction bases unmatched: 13. This CDR3 is 15 amino acids long. Germline V gene sequence: CDR1 MDHEN, CDR2 SYDVKM. The CDR3 loop reads CASQPGQGALSRYTF. The CDR3 DNA follows: TGTGCCAGCCAACCGGGACAGGGGGCGCTCAGTCGCTACACCTTC.

The rearrangement joins TRBV6-2 or TRBV6-3 to TRBJ1-1; 11 bases match TRBD1. V trimming: 6 bases; J trimming: 4 bases; junction bases outside the gene matches: 7. This CDR3 region has 15 residues. Germline lookup yields CDR1 MNHEY and CDR2 SVGEGT. CDR3 amino acids: CASSRPGTGGTEAFF. CDR3 DNA sequence: TGTGCCAGCAGCCGCCCCGGGACAGGGGGCACTGAAGCTTTCTTT.

The chain couples TRBV24-1 to TRBJ2-2; 9 nucleotides agree with TRBD1. Germline-derived CDR1 and CDR2 are KGHDR and SFDVKD. The V and J ends lost 5 bases and 5 bases, in that order; junction bases with no gene match: 8. The CDR3 sequence is 16 residues long. Written as DNA, the CDR3 is TGTGCCACCAGTGGAACCACCGGGACAGGGACCGGGGAGCTGTTTTTT. Protein: CATSGTTGTGTGELFF.

The rearrangement links TRBV6-2 or TRBV6-3 to TRBJ1-2, with D possibly matching TRBD1 (5 bases). The CDR3 is made up of 14 amino acids. Germline V CDR1 and CDR2: MNHEY, SVGEGT. V lost 4 bases, J lost 1 base, and 10 bases lay in between. The CDR3 is CASSWRGLNYGYTF. CDR3 sequence (DNA): TGTGCCAGCAGTTGGAGGGGCCTTAACTATGGCTACACCTTC.

This sequence joins TRBV19 and TRBJ1-2, with D possibly TRBD1 on 5 matching bases. Trimming pared 3 bases from V and 6 bases from J, leaving 14 bases between. Germline V gene lookup returns CDR1 LNHDA and CDR2 SQIVND (reference sequence). The CDR3 contains 14 residues. The CDR3, as DNA: TGTGCCAGTAGTATGTTGGGACGGGATAATGGCTACACCTTC. It translates to CASSMLGRDNGYTF.

V is TRBV6-1 and J is TRBJ1-5; D remains ambiguous. This CDR3 has 13 amino acids. Trimming took off 4 bases at V and 9 bases at J, with 13 bases between the two ends. CDR1 is MNHNS and CDR2 is SASEGT in the germline V gene. The CDR3 bases are TGTGCCAGCAGTGCCGCGGGAGGAAGGCCCCAGCATTTT. Amino acids: CASSAAGGRPQHF.

This clonotype has just a few counts. The chain is built from TRBV7-2 and TRBJ1-5; no firm D call. Per the germline V gene, CDR1 is SGHTA and CDR2 is FQGNSA. Trimming cost V 1 base and J 4 bases, with 11 bases left between them. The CDR3 extends over 15 amino acids. CDR3: CASSLVPGPNQPQHF. The DNA of the CDR3 is TGTGCCAGCAGCTTAGTGCCGGGCCCAAATCAGCCCCAGCATTTT.

This clonotype appeared a few times. J is TRBJ2-3 and V is TRBV24-1; D is unclear. Germline CDR1 and CDR2: KGHDR and SFDVKD. Trimming pared 4 bases from V and 0 bases from J, leaving 4 bases between. This CDR3 spans 13 amino acids. The CDR3 region has the DNA TGTGCCACCAGTGACCCCAGCACAGATACGCAGTATTTT. It codes for CATSDPSTDTQYF.

This clonotype was observed a few times. The V gene is TRBV11-3, the J gene TRBJ1-2; TRBD1 aligns across 7 bases. The germline gives CDR1 SGHNT, CDR2 YENEEA. The CDR3 has 12 residues. The trim removed 7 bases at V and 4 bases at J, leaving 3 bases unmatched. CDR3 loop: CASKQGIYGYTF. The CDR3 DNA is TGTGCCAGCAAACAGGGGATCTATGGCTACACCTTC.

The chain couples TRBV20-1 to TRBJ1-1; unclear D gene. The V end lost 0 bases, the J end lost 0 bases, and 11 bases lay between the germline ends. From germline, CDR1 is DFQATT and CDR2 SNEGSKA (reference sequence). The CDR3 is 15 amino acids. The CDR3 bases are TGCAGTGCTAGAGATCTAACAGCCATGAACACTGAAGCTTTCTTT. It is translated as CSARDLTAMNTEAFF.

This clonotype occurred a few times. J is TRBJ2-7 and V is TRBV7-6, with 12 bases that match TRBD2. The CDR3 loop spans 19 amino acids. CDR1 is SGHVS and CDR2 is FNYEAQ in the germline V gene. The V gene end was trimmed by 5 bases and the J gene end by 0 bases; junction bases not matched to a gene: 14. The CDR3 loop is CASSPGLAGYSQGSYEQYF. DNA for the CDR3: TGTGCCAGCAGCCCCGGACTAGCGGGATATTCCCAGGGCTCCTACGAGCAGTACTTC.

In DNA, the CDR3 is TGCGCCAGCAGCCAAGATGGGCTAGCGAAAGATACGCAGTATTTT. Encoded protein: CASSQDGLAKDTQYF. V and J are TRBV4-1 and TRBJ2-3; D possibly corresponds to TRBD2 (6 bases). The CDR3 totals 15 residues. Germline V lookup: CDR1 MGHRA, CDR2 YSYEKL. Trimming pared 0 bases from V and 5 bases from J, leaving 12 bases between.